This TCR beta chain was observed in a study of T cell responses to AZD1222 COVID-19 vaccine. Germline V lookup: CDR1 MNHEY, CDR2 SVGAGI. Trimming at V came to 7 bases and at J to 5 bases, leaving 7 bases not matched to a gene. The CDR3 is made up of 13 amino acids. The table lists this clone with a few counts. What it binds is unknown. Method: immunoSEQ multiplex PCR; TCRdb's copy keeps in-frame clones and lacks some. The sample consists of 120,000 or so clones, 88% of them appearing once. Study results and limitations: Regions 160-218 and 743-854 held dominance among vaccine-associated CD4 TCRs, which spanned spike. White British people made up most donors, females outnumbered males, and clonal diversity was possibly underestimated.

The chain has TRBV6-5 and TRBJ2-7; 8 positions agree with TRBD2. The sequences come from peripheral blood, collected on day 0 of AZD1222 vaccination. The receptor's source is an adult in good health. The CDR3 protein is CASTGPGRDEQYF. In DNA, the CDR3 is TGTGCCAGCACCGGCCCCGGGAGGGACGAGCAGTACTTC.